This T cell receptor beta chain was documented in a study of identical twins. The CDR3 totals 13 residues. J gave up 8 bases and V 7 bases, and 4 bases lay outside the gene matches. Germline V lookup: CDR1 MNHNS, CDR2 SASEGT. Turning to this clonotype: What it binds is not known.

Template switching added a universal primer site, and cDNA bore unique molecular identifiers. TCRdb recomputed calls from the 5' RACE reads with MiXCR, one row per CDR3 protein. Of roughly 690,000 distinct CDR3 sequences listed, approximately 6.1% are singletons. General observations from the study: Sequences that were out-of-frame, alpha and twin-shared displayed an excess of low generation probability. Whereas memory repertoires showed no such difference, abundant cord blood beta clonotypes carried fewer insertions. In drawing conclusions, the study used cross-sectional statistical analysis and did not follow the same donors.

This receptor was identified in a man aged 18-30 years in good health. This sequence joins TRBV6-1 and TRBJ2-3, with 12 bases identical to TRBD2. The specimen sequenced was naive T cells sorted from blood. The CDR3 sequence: CASTTSGSGTQYF. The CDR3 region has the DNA TGTGCCAGCACGACTAGCGGGAGCGGTACGCAGTATTTT.